This T cell receptor (beta chain) comes out of a study of blood T cell repertoires in COVID-19. The overall study: Samples representing acute and convalescent COVID-19 were sourced from the United States, Italy and Spain. T cells, B-cell-depleted T cells, or PBMCs supplied cDNA or gDNA.

V lost 7 bases to trimming and J lost 8 bases; unmatched junction nucleotides: 10. The CDR3 sequence is 13 residues long. Authors' analysis steps: Amplified reference gene primers provided the basis for estimating nucleated cell counts. The table came from immunoSEQ multiplex PCR; TCRdb's copy has only in-frame clones and leaves some out. V, J and clone size are taken as reported in that table, and D and trimming were inferred from the DNA itself. The table lists roughly 350,000 clones, more than 75% of them singletons, with 4% in the top ten. This clone was picked up a small number of times. This chain connects TRBV12-3 or TRBV12-4 to TRBJ1-2; 7 nucleotides agree with TRBD1. This clonotype originated in a woman between 45 and 60 years old with active or convalescent COVID-19. Sample: peripheral blood. CDR3 amino acids: CASTETGAEGYTF. The CDR3, as DNA: TGTGCCAGCACCGAAACAGGGGCAGAGGGCTACACCTTC.